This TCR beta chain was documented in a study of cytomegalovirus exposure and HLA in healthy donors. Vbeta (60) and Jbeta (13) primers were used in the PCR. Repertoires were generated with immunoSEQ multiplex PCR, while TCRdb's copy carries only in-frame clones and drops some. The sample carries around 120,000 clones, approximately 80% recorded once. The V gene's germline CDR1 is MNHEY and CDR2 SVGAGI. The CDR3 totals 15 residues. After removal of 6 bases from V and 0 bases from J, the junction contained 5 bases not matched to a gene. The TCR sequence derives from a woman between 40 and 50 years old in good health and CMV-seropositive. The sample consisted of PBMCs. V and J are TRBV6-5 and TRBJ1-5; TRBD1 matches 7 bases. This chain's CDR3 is CASRSDRNSNQPQHF. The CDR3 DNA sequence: TGTGCCAGCAGATCGGACAGGAATAGCAATCAGCCCCAGCATTTT.